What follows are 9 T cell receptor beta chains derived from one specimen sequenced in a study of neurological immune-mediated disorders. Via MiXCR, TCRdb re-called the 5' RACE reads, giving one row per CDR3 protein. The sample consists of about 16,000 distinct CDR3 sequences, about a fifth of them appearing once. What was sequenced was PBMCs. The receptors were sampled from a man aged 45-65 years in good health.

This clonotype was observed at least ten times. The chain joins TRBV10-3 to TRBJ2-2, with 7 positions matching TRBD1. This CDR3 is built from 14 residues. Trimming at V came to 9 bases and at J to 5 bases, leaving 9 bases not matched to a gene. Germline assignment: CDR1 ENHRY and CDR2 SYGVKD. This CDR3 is CAMARQGGTGELFF. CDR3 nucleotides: TGTGCCATGGCGAGACAGGGCGGGACCGGGGAGCTGTTTTTT.

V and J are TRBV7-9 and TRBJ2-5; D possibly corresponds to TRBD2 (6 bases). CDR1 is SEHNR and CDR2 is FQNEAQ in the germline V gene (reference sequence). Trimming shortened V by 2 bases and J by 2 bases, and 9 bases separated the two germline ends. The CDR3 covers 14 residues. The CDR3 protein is CASSLLRGQETQYF. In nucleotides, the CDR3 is TGTGCCAGCAGCTTATTACGGGGGCAAGAGACCCAGTACTTC.

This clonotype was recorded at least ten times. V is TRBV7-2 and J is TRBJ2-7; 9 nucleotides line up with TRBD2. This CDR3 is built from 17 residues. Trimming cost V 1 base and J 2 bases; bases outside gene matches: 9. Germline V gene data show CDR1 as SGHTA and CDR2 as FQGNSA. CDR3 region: CASSLEWRLAGTYEQYF. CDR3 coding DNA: TGTGCCAGCAGCTTAGAGTGGCGTCTAGCGGGAACCTACGAGCAGTACTTC.

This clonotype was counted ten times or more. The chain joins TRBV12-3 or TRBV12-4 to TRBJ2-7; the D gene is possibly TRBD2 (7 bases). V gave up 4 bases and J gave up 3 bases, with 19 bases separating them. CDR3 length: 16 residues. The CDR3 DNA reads TGTGCCAGCAGTTCCCAGGGGCGGGAGCTGGGCTACGAGCAGTACTTC. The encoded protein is CASSSQGRELGYEQYF.

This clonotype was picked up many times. CDR3 protein: CASSPMTVNTEAFF. CDR3 DNA sequence: TGTGCCAGCAGCCCGATGACAGTGAACACTGAAGCTTTCTTT. This chain uses TRBV7-6 with TRBJ1-1; D is perhaps TRBD1 (5 bases). Germline values: CDR1 SGHVS, CDR2 FNYEAQ. The ends were cut back, 5 bases at V and 0 bases at J, with 10 bases in the middle. This CDR3 contains 14 residues. The full variable domain, completed using reference TRBV7-6 and TRBJ1-1, is GAGVSQSPRYKVTKRGQDVALRCDPISGHVSLYWYRQALGQGPEFLTYFNYEAQQDKSGLPNDRFSAERPEGSISTLTIQRTEQRDSAMYRCASSPMTVNTEAFFGQGTRLTVV.

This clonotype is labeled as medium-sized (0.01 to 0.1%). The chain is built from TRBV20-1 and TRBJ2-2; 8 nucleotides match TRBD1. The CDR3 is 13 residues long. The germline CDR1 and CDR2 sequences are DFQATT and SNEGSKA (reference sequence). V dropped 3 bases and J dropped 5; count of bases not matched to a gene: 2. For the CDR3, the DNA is TGCAGTGCTAGGGACAGGGTAACCGGGGAGCTGTTTTTT. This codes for CSARDRVTGELFF.

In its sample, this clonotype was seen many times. This chain's CDR3 is CASGPLENEQFF. The CDR3 bases are TGTGCCAGCGGACCCTTGGAGAATGAGCAGTTCTTC. The chain combines TRBV12-3 or TRBV12-4 with TRBJ2-1, with D unresolved. The CDR3 spans 12 residues. The ends were cut back, 8 bases at V and 7 bases at J, with 12 bases in the middle.

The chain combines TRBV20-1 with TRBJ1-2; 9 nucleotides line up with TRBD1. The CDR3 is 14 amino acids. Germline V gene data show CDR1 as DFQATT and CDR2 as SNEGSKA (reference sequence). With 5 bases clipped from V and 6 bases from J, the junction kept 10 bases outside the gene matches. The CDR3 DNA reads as TGCAGTGCTCCACGAAAGGACAGGGGTGATGGCTACACCTTC. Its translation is CSAPRKDRGDGYTF.

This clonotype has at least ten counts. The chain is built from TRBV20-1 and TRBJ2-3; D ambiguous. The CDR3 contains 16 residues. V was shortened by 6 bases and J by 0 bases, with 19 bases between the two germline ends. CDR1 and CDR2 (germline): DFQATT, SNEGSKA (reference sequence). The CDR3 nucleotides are TGCAGTGCACCCGAGAGGTCCGGGCCAAGCACAGATACGCAGTATTTT. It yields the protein CSAPERSGPSTDTQYF.